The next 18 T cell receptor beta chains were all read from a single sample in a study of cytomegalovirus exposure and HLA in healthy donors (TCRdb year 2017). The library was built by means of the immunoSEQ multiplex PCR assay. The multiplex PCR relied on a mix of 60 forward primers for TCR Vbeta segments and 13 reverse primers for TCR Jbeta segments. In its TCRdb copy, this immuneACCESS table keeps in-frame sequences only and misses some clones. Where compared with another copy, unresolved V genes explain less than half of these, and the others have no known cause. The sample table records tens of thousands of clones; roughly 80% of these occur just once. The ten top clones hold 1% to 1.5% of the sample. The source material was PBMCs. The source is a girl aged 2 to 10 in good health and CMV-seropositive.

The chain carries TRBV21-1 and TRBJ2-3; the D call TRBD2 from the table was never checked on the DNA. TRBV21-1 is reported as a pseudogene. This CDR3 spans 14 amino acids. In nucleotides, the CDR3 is TGTGCCAGGGATTGGGACTCTAGCACAGATACGCAGTATTTT. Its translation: CARDWDSSTDTQYF.

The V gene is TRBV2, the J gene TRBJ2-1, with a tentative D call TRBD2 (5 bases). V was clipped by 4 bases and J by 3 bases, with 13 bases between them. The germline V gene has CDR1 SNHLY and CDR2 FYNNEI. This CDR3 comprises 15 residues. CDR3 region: CASSAQGRDYNEQFF. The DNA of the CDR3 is TGTGCCAGCAGTGCCCAAGGACGGGACTACAATGAGCAGTTCTTC.

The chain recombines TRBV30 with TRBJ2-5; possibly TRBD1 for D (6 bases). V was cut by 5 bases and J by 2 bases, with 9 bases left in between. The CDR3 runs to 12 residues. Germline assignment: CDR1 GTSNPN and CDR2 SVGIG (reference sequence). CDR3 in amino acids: CAWGQSQETQYF. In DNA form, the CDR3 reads TGTGCCTGGGGACAGTCACAAGAGACCCAGTACTTC. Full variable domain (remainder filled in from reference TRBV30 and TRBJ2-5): SQTIHQWPATLVQPVGSPLSLECTVEGTSNPNLYWYRQAAGRGLQLLFYSVGIGQISSEVPQNLSASRPQDRQFILSSKKLLLSDSGFYLCAWGQSQETQYFGPGTRLLVL.

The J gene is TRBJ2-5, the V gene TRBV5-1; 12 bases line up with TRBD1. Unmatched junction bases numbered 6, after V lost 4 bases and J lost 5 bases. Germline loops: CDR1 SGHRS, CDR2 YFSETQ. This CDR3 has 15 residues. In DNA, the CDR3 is TGCGCCAGCAGCGGTGGGACAGGGGGCCTGGAGACCCAGTACTTC. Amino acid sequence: CASSGGTGGLETQYF.

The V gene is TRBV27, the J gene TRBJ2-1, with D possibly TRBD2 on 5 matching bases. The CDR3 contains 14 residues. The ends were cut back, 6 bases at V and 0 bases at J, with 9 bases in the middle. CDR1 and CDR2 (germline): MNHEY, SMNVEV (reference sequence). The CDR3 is CASSIRGSYNEQFF. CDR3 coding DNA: TGTGCCAGCAGCATACGGGGCTCCTACAATGAGCAGTTCTTC.

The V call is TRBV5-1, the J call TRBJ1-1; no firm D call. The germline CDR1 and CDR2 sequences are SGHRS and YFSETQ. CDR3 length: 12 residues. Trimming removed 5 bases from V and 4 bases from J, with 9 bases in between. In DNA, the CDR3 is TGCGCCAGCAGTCGTAGCGGCACTGAAGCTTTCTTT. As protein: CASSRSGTEAFF.

The CDR3 sequence: CASSPQTAGDSGANVLTF. The CDR3 coding sequence is TGTGCCAGTAGCCCCCAGACAGCGGGGGACTCTGGGGCCAACGTCCTGACTTTC. V and J are TRBV19 and TRBJ2-6; 8 bases line up with TRBD2. The CDR3 contains 18 residues. Germline V lookup: CDR1 LNHDA, CDR2 SQIVND (reference sequence). J lost 0 bases, V lost 6 bases, and 10 bases had no gene match.

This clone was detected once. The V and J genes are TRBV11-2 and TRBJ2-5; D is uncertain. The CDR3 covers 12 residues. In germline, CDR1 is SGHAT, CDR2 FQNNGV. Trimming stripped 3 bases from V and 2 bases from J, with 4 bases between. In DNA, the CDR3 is TGTGCCAGCAGCTTCCAGCAAGAGACCCAGTACTTC. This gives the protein CASSFQQETQYF.

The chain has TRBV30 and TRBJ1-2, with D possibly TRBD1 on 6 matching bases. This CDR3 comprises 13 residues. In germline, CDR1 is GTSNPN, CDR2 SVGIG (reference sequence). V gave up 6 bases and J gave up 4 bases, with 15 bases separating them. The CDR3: CACPRGGPYGYTF. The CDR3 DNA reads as TGTGCCTGCCCTCGCGGGGGCCCCTATGGCTACACCTTC. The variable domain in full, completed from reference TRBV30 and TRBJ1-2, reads SQTIHQWPATLVQPVGSPLSLECTVEGTSNPNLYWYRQAAGRGLQLLFYSVGIGQISSEVPQNLSASRPQDRQFILSSKKLLLSDSGFYLCACPRGGPYGYTFGSGTRLTVV.

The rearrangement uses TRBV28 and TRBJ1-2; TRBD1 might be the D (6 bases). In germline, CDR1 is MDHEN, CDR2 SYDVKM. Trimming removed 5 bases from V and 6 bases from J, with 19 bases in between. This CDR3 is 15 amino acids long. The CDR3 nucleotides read TGTGCCAGCAGTACCCCCGGGACAAAAGAGAATGGCTACACCTTC. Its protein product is CASSTPGTKENGYTF.

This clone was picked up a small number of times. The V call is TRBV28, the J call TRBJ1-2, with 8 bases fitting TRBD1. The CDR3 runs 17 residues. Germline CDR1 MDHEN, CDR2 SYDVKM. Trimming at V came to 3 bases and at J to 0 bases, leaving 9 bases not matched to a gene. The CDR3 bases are TGTGCCAGCAGTTTTCAGGGGGCCATATTAGCTAACTATGGCTACACCTTC. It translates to CASSFQGAILANYGYTF.

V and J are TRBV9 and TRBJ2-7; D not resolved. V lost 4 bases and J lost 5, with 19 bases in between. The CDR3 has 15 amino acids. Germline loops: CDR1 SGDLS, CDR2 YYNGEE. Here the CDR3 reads CASSPQGSQSDEQYF. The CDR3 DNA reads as TGTGCCAGCAGCCCACAAGGATCCCAAAGCGACGAGCAGTACTTC.

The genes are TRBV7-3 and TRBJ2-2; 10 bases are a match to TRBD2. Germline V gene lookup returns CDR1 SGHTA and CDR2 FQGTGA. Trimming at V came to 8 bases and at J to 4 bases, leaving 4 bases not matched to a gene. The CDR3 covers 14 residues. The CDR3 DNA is TGTGCCAGCGGGCTAGCGGGAGCCACCGGGGAGCTGTTTTTT. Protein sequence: CASGLAGATGELFF.

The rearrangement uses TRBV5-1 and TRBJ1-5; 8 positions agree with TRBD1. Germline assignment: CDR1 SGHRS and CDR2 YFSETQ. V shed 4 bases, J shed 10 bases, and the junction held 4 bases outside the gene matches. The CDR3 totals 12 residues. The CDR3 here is CASSLGTGPQHF. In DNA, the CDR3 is TGCGCCAGCAGCCTAGGGACAGGTCCCCAGCATTTT. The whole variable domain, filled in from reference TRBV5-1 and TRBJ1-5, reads KAGVTQTPRYLIKTRGQQVTLSCSPISGHRSVSWYQQTPGQGLQFLFEYFSETQRNKGNFPGRFSGRQFSNSRSEMNVSTLELGDSALYLCASSLGTGPQHFGDGTRLSIL.

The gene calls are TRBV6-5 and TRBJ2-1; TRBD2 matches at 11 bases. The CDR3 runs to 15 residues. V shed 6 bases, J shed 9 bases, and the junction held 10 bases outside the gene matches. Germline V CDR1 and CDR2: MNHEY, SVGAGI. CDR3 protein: CASSPGLAAGGEQFF. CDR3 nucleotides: TGTGCCAGCAGCCCGGGACTAGCGGCGGGAGGTGAGCAGTTCTTC.

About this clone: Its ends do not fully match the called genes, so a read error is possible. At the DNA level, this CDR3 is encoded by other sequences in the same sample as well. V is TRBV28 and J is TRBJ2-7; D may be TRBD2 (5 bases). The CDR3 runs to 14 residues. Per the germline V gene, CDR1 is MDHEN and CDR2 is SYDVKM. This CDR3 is CASSWYRGSYEQYF. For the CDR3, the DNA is TGCGCCAGCAGTTGGTACCGGGGCTCCTACGAGCAGTACTTC.

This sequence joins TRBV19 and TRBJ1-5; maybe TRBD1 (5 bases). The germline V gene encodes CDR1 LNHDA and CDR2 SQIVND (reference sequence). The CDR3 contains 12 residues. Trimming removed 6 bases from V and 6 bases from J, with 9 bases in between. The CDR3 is CASSRDSQPQHF. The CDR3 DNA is TGTGCCAGTAGCAGAGACAGTCAGCCCCAGCATTTT. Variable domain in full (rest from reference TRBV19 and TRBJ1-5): DGGITQSPKYLFRKEGQNVTLSCEQNLNHDAMYWYRQDPGQGLRLIYYSQIVNDFQKGDIAEGYSVSREKKESFPLTVTSAQKNPTAFYLCASSRDSQPQHFGDGTRLSIL.

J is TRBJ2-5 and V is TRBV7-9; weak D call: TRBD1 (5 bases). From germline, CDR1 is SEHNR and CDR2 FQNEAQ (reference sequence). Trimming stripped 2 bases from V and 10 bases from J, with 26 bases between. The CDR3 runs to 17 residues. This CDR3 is CASSLTFTEISSQGQYF. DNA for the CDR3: TGTGCCAGCAGCTTAACCTTCACAGAAATCTCAAGTCAGGGCCAGTACTTC.